Below are 24 T cell receptor beta chains sequenced from a single sample in a study of blood T cell repertoires in COVID-19. Here immunoSEQ multiplex PCR was the method, and the copy in TCRdb shows in-frame clones only, minus some. The sample records 50,000 to 65,000 clones, approximately 86% being singletons. Specimen: peripheral blood. These receptors all stem from a man aged 50 to 60 with active COVID-19.

This sequence joins TRBV6-6 and TRBJ1-4, with 7 bases that match TRBD1. The CDR3 is 15 amino acids. Trimming took 4 bases from V and 6 from J; bases not matched to a gene: 8. Per the germline V gene, CDR1 is MNHNY and CDR2 is SVGAGI (reference sequence). CDR3 sequence: CASSSTGDAYEKLFF. The DNA for the CDR3 is TGTGCCAGCAGTTCTACAGGGGATGCATATGAAAAACTGTTTTTT.

The chain has TRBV19 and TRBJ1-2; D perhaps matches TRBD1 (6 bases). CDR1 and CDR2 from the germline V gene are LNHDA and SQIVND (reference sequence). V was pared by 5 bases and J by 4 bases, with 14 bases between. The CDR3 covers 14 residues. CDR3 sequence (DNA): TGTGCCAGTAGTGGGACAACAGGGTCCTATGGCTACACCTTC. It translates to CASSGTTGSYGYTF.

The chain employs TRBV9 and TRBJ2-7; D may be TRBD1 (6 bases). This CDR3 spans 15 amino acids. Germline CDR1 reads SGDLS; CDR2 reads YYNGEE. The ends were cut back, 2 bases at V and 4 bases at J, with 16 bases in the middle. This CDR3 is CASSVDGGRIYEQYF. The CDR3 DNA reads as TGTGCCAGCAGCGTTGATGGGGGCAGGATTTACGAGCAGTACTTC.

CDR3 bases: TGCGCCAGCGCCTGGGGCGGGGAGAATAATGAGCAGTTCTTC. Translated, it gives CASAWGGENNEQFF. V and J are TRBV5-1 and TRBJ2-1; D is possibly TRBD2 (6 bases). V lost 7 bases, J lost 7 bases, and 18 bases lay in between. CDR1 is SGHRS, CDR2 YFSETQ, per germline. CDR3 length: 14 residues.

The V gene is TRBV6-1, the J gene TRBJ1-6; D remains unclear. This CDR3 region has 13 residues. Germline values: CDR1 MNHNS, CDR2 SASEGT. Trimming stripped 3 bases from V and 10 bases from J, with 10 bases between. The DNA for the CDR3 is TGTGCCAGCAGTGAGAGGGTCCCCTCACCCCTCCACTTT. It is translated as CASSERVPSPLHF.

The chain is built from TRBV19 and TRBJ2-7, with D perhaps matching TRBD1 (5 bases). CDR1 LNHDA and CDR2 SQIVND come from the germline V gene (reference sequence). The V and J ends lost 4 bases and 0 bases respectively, with 22 bases between them. The CDR3 length is 18 residues. This CDR3 is CASSTTAFNKLSSYEQYF. The CDR3 coding sequence is TGTGCCAGTAGTACGACAGCCTTCAACAAGCTATCCTCCTACGAGCAGTACTTC.

The chain joins TRBV7-9 to TRBJ1-2; D unresolved. The germline gives CDR1 SEHNR, CDR2 FQNEAQ (reference sequence). The CDR3 runs 13 residues. The V and J ends lost 2 bases and 3 bases respectively, with 7 bases between them. The CDR3 sequence: CASSLFPDYGYTF. DNA for the CDR3: TGTGCCAGCAGCTTATTTCCTGACTATGGCTACACCTTC.

This clone was picked up a small number of times. CDR3 DNA sequence: TGTGCCAGCAGGGGCGGGACAGGGTTGACCGGGGAGCTGTTTTTT. As protein: CASRGGTGLTGELFF. The chain is built from TRBV7-2 and TRBJ2-2; TRBD1 agrees at 9 bases. Trimming removed 6 bases from V and 5 bases from J; junction bases left unmatched: 7. The germline V gene encodes CDR1 SGHTA and CDR2 FQGNSA. This CDR3 spans 15 amino acids.

The CDR3 DNA sequence: TGTGCCAGCTCACCACGCGGTCAAACCGGGACAGGGAATCAGCCCCAGCATTTT. Translated: CASSPRGQTGTGNQPQHF. The chain joins TRBV18 to TRBJ1-5; 9 nucleotides agree with TRBD1. The CDR3 loop spans 18 amino acids. V lost 1 base, J lost 4 bases, and 11 bases stayed unmatched. The germline V gene has CDR1 KGHSH and CDR2 LQKENI.

This clone was detected only once. The chain links TRBV5-4 to TRBJ2-7; D possibly corresponds to TRBD2 (6 bases). V lost 0 bases, J lost 5 bases, and 15 bases lay in between. This CDR3 spans 15 amino acids. Germline V gene data show CDR1 as SGHNT and CDR2 as YYREEE (reference sequence). The CDR3 region is CASSLGQVPGDEQYF. Written as DNA, the CDR3 is TGTGCCAGCAGCTTGGGTCAGGTGCCGGGGGACGAGCAGTACTTC.

As DNA, the CDR3 is TGTGCCAGCAGTTTGGGGGGGCATGAGCAGTTCTTC. Its translation is CASSLGGHEQFF. The chain combines TRBV27 with TRBJ2-1; possible D gene TRBD2, 7 bases. This CDR3 spans 12 amino acids. V was pared by 3 bases and J by 8 bases, with 8 bases between. Germline V gives CDR1 MNHEY, CDR2 SMNVEV (reference sequence).

The chain links TRBV5-6 to TRBJ1-2, with TRBD1 matching 7 bases. Germline V lookup: CDR1 SGHDT, CDR2 YYEEEE. This CDR3 is 13 amino acids long. Trimming at V came to 1 base and at J to 6 bases, leaving 3 bases not matched to a gene. The CDR3 spells CASSLRQGDGYTF. The DNA for the CDR3 is TGTGCCAGCAGCTTGAGGCAGGGGGATGGCTACACCTTC.

The chain joins TRBV27 to TRBJ2-7, with unresolved D. The V and J ends lost 3 bases and 0 bases respectively, with 12 bases between them. CDR1 MNHEY and CDR2 SMNVEV come from the germline V gene (reference sequence). The CDR3 is 15 amino acids. CDR3 nucleotide sequence: TGTGCCAGCAGTTTGGGCACACGTGTCTCCTACGAGCAGTACTTC. Amino acids: CASSLGTRVSYEQYF.

About this clone: At the DNA level, this CDR3 is encoded by other sequences in the same sample as well. The chain has TRBV6-5 and TRBJ1-1; D is ambiguous. CDR1 is MNHEY and CDR2 is SVGAGI in the germline V gene. The CDR3 contains 12 residues. V lost 8 bases and J lost 4, with 11 bases in between. For the CDR3, the DNA is TGTGCCAGCGGCCGGGGAGGCACTGAAGCTTTCTTT. Translating gives CASGRGGTEAFF.

This chain joins TRBV10-3 and TRBJ1-5; 11 bases fit TRBD1. V shed 2 bases, J shed 6 bases, and the junction held 3 bases outside the gene matches. The CDR3 has 15 residues. Germline CDR1 ENHRY, CDR2 SYGVKD. In nucleotides, the CDR3 is TGTGCCATCAGTGAGGGACAGGGGGCGGGTCAGCCCCAGCATTTT. It yields the protein CAISEGQGAGQPQHF.

The chain joins TRBV19 to TRBJ2-1, with 8 nucleotides matching TRBD1. Unmatched junction bases numbered 4, after V lost 6 bases and J lost 3 bases. The CDR3 extends over 14 amino acids. Looked up from germline, CDR1 is LNHDA and CDR2 is SQIVND (reference sequence). CDR3 nucleotide sequence: TGTGCCAGTAGGTCGGACAGGGTCTACAATGAGCAGTTCTTC. Residues: CASRSDRVYNEQFF.

This chain connects TRBV12-3 or TRBV12-4 to TRBJ1-6; D may be TRBD1 (6 bases). This CDR3 spans 12 amino acids. The V end was cut by 7 bases, the J end by 10 bases, with 11 bases between. The CDR3 region has the DNA TGTGCCAGCACAGGGGATGGGTCACCCCTCCACTTT. Protein sequence: CASTGDGSPLHF.

The V call is TRBV3-1 (or the pseudogene TRBV3-2), the J call TRBJ2-1, with TRBD1 matching 7 bases. V was pared by 4 bases and J by 7 bases, with 10 bases of the junction left unmatched. In germline, CDR1 is LGHDT, CDR2 YNNKEL (reference sequence). The CDR3 has 15 residues. The CDR3 loop is CASSPWDSEGNEQFF. The DNA of the CDR3 is TGTGCCAGCAGCCCTTGGGACAGTGAAGGAAATGAGCAGTTCTTC.

This clone showed up just a few times. V usage is TRBV5-8 and J usage is TRBJ1-2, with D possibly TRBD1 on 5 matching bases. Germline V gene sequence: CDR1 SGHTS, CDR2 YDEGEE. The ends were cut back, 4 bases at V and 4 bases at J, with 17 bases in the middle. CDR3 length: 15 amino acids. CDR3 loop: CASSPRQGYGYGYTF. The DNA for the CDR3 is TGTGCCAGCAGCCCGAGGCAGGGTTATGGCTATGGCTACACCTTC.

CDR3 in DNA: TGTGCCAGCAGTACGCCCTGGACAGGTTCTGGGGCCAACGTCCTGACTTTC. Protein sequence: CASSTPWTGSGANVLTF. V and J are TRBV2 and TRBJ2-6, with 7 nucleotides matching TRBD1. The germline V gene encodes CDR1 SNHLY and CDR2 FYNNEI. The J segment lost 1 base and the V segment lost 5 bases, leaving 8 bases of the junction unmatched. This CDR3 has 17 amino acids.

The CDR3 region is CASSPTGGAETQYF. DNA of the CDR3: TGTGCCAGCTCACCGACAGGGGGCGCCGAGACCCAGTACTTC. The chain employs TRBV18 and TRBJ2-5, with 10 nucleotides matching TRBD1. The CDR3 is 14 residues long. V lost 3 bases and J lost 5; bases outside the gene matches: 3. Per germline, CDR1 KGHSH and CDR2 LQKENI.

The rearrangement uses TRBV6-6 and TRBJ1-3; D may be TRBD1 (5 bases). The CDR3 is 14 amino acids. Germline V gene sequence: CDR1 MNHNY, CDR2 SVGAGI (reference sequence). Between the trimmed V and J ends, which lost 2 bases and 4 bases, there was a span of 9 bases. CDR3 coding DNA: TGTGCCAGCAGTTACGGGGGGACGGGAAACACCATATATTTT. The encoded protein is CASSYGGTGNTIYF.

V usage is TRBV19 and J usage is TRBJ2-3; 8 bases line up with TRBD1. Trimming removed 5 bases from V and 5 bases from J; junction bases left unmatched: 3. The CDR3 runs 13 residues. Germline CDR1 LNHDA, CDR2 SQIVND (reference sequence). The CDR3 DNA follows: TGTGCCAGTAGTCACAGGGGGAGAGATACGCAGTATTTT. Amino acid sequence: CASSHRGRDTQYF.

Remarks on this clone: The sample carries other DNA sequences with the same CDR3. The V and J genes are TRBV5-1 and TRBJ1-4, with 8 bases lining up with TRBD1. J was trimmed by 4 bases and V by 4 bases; bases with no gene match: 3. The CDR3 totals 14 residues. Germline assignment: CDR1 SGHRS and CDR2 YFSETQ. The CDR3 protein is CASSPGQGNEKLFF. The CDR3 region has the DNA TGCGCCAGCAGCCCCGGACAGGGTAATGAAAAACTGTTTTTT.